This T cell receptor beta chain was sequenced for a study of cytomegalovirus exposure and HLA in healthy donors. Study-wide background: The 95 to 150 validation repertoires used a platform that matched the one used for the 550 to 800 first-cohort repertoires, as a later analysis reported. Study conclusions and caveats: Most sequenced TCRs were rare (though some public TCRs occurred in many donors).

Germline V gives CDR1 SNHLY, CDR2 FYNNEI. CDR3 size: 14 residues. V was clipped by 7 bases and J by 3 bases, with 13 bases between them. Regarding this clone: No antigen is known for it.

Clones were read by immunoSEQ multiplex PCR, and TCRdb kept only the in-frame ones, dropping some. The repertoire includes about 220,000 clones, around 90% of them detected once, and 2.9% sits in the top ten. The receptor was derived from a woman aged 18-29 years in good health and CMV-seronegative. This chain connects TRBV2 to TRBJ1-5; D may be TRBD1 (5 bases). Sequencing input: PBMCs. The CDR3 is CASTYDRDNQPQHF. In DNA form, the CDR3 reads TGTGCCAGCACCTATGACAGAGACAATCAGCCCCAGCATTTT.